This T cell receptor beta chain was documented in a study of regulatory T cells in long-lasting Graves disease (dated by TCRdb to about 2021). As for the study more broadly: Newly diagnosed Graves' disease patients had taken antithyroid drugs for less than 3 months. Patients with persistent Graves' disease were compared with patients with newly diagnosed Graves' disease using TCR sequencing and RNA sequencing of peripheral blood. The study was conducted in China and was registered as a clinical trial. TCR sequencing covered some 13 persistent and some 20 newly diagnosed Graves' disease patients, some 33 samples in total. The full study reports these points: More public clonotypes were shared among persistent patients (about 2,800) than among newly diagnosed patients (roughly 1,000). Only the TCR beta chain was sequenced and analyzed. Peripheral blood alone was examined, since thyroid tissue, which constituted the primary lesion, could not be accessed. Lower TCR Shannon entropy and fewer highly expanded clones were observed in persistent Graves' disease patients than in newly diagnosed patients, which suggested clonal expansion. The authors acknowledged the small sample size as a limitation that may reduce accuracy.

Reading the label with the study, this specimen's time point is: newly diagnosed GD, antithyroid drugs for less than 3 months. For both TCR sequencing and RNA sequencing, RNA was extracted from PBMCs in TRIzol. The diagnosis of Graves' disease followed American Thyroid Association guidelines. Recruitment of patients was carried out at an endocrinology department in Xi'an, China. Each patient gave roughly 8.4 milliliters of peripheral blood, collected in an EDTA anticoagulant tube. PBMCs were isolated by Ficoll Paque Plus density gradient separation without further T cell sorting. RNA quality was checked with an Agilent 2100 Bioanalyzer and agarose gel, and concentration with a NanoDrop 2000. This clonotype was detected many times. What this receptor recognizes is not known. Per-nucleotide qualities are absent, and no much larger clonotype sits a single base away. The method behind the library was multiplex PCR. Instrument on record: Illumina HiSeq 4000. TCR beta libraries were built with iRepertoire HTBI primers and Arm-PCR amplification of CDR3 regions. PCR products were gel purified before sequencing. Turning to the authors' computational methods: Gene usage analysis of CDR3 amino acid clonotypes relied on the roughly 67 TRBV and 13 to 15 TRBJ segments identified across samples. COPE and FqMerger were used to merge filtered high-quality paired reads into contigs. BLAST was used to align contigs to IMGT TRBV, TRBD and TRBJ reference genes, and CDR3 was defined according to IMGT. Any clonotype with a frequency above 0.1% was classified as a highly expanded clone. Shannon entropy was used to measure repertoire diversity, and the Gini coefficient was used to measure V-J evenness. Public clonotypes were defined as clonotypes shared by more than one individual. TCRdb reworked the public reads: Q25 trimming with fastp, MiXCR clone assembly, productive beta chains retained. For every CDR3 protein sequence, its rows merge into one entry that carries the most common genes and DNA. TCRdb assigned the V and J calls; the authors' analysis was not used. The sample table shows 350,000 to 450,000 distinct CDR3 sequences, and 12% are seen once. The leading ten clones occupy about 19% of the sample.

These data also featured in a second study, about T cells in Graves' hyperthyroidism and ophthalmopathy. From that second study: Stable Graves' hyperthyroidism was defined as the absence of progression to ophthalmopathy over 18 months of follow-up. Hyperthyroidism patients were newly diagnosed, with disease duration under 2 months, and aged 18 to 65 years. Patients with uncontrolled infections, other autoimmune diseases, pregnancy or lactation were excluded. Diagnoses relied on clinical symptoms, serum thyroxine and TRAb, thyroid ultrasound and orbital computed tomography. For the first round of RT-PCR on the TCR CDR3, the HTBI primer set was used together with the Qiagen OneStep RT-PCR kit. Most expanded thyroid clonotypes (frequency above 0.001) were also detected in blood, a finding suggesting that blood repertoires may reflect thyroid immune responses. In cross-validation, a model built on a 13 V-J signature told ophthalmopathy apart from stable hyperthyroidism with just under 90% sensitivity and approximately 81% specificity, and in testing the same model reached 80%/75%. In validation, progression to ophthalmopathy was predicted by the model with 55% to 71% sensitivity and 72.22% specificity, a median of approximately 6.5 months before onset. A discovery cohort of roughly 96 patients, fewer than 50 with Graves' ophthalmopathy and 57 with stable Graves' hyperthyroidism, was used to find distinguishing TCR V-J signatures. Prospective prediction of ophthalmopathy was tested in an independent validation cohort consisting of 18 to 20 hyperthyroidism patients and around 17 patients who later progressed to ophthalmopathy. The approximately 100 discovery patients were randomly divided into training and test sets at a 7:3 ratio. In about six Graves' hyperthyroidism patients, the study also compared T-cell repertoires from thyroid tissue with T-cell repertoires from blood. After sampling, hyperthyroidism patients received methimazole starting at 30 mg daily, and ophthalmopathy patients received high-dose intravenous methylprednisolone. Libraries were constructed in a second round of multiplex PCR, after which size selection and purification were performed. Sequencing of the libraries was done on an Illumina HiSeq2000 using paired-end 100 bp reads. SOAPnuke was used to process the raw data, removing reads that contained adapters or uncalled bases, had a mean Phred below 15, or lacked an exact match to the constant primer or identifier. High-quality paired reads were merged using COPE v1.2.5, and each unique nucleotide sequence was defined as a clonotype. MiTCR v1.1 was used to align the clonotypes against IMGT TRBV, TRBD and TRBJ reference segments. Analysis was restricted to V-J combinations with a frequency above 0.0001, which covered over 98% of repertoires. A TCS score was defined as the ratio of F50 (clonal expansion) to E x V (chaos), with BLOSUM62-based TCRdist applied between CDR3 peptides within each V-J. Welch's t-statistics and random forest reduced around 520 V-J features to 13, which were used in a naive Bayes classifier (R e1071). Sample size was not statistically predetermined, and investigators were not blinded to group allocation. According to the paper, TCR Vbeta CDR3 sequencing was carried out on 120 to 150 peripheral blood samples, which came from 40 to 45 ophthalmopathy, under 85 hyperthyroidism and about 17 progressor patients.

Specimen: peripheral blood mononuclear cells (PBMCs), collected at new diagnosis, from a patient treated with antithyroid drugs. The receptor comes from a woman aged 18-35 years with Graves disease. Donor details come from another sample of the same person, matched by shared clones.

The bases are TGTGCCAGCAGCCAGACGGCGAACTACAATGAGCAGTTCTTC. This translates into CASSQTANYNEQFF. Here the chain combines TRBV7-9 and TRBJ2-1; no D gene is confidently identified. The CDR3 sequence holds 14 residues, the cysteine and phenylalanine included. The kept DNA is CDR3 alone, 42 bases in frame from the first base. The junction carries 11 bases between V and J, which are trimmed by 5 bases and 3 bases respectively. As encoded in the germline V gene (reference sequence), CDR1 is SEHNR while CDR2 is FQNEAQ.